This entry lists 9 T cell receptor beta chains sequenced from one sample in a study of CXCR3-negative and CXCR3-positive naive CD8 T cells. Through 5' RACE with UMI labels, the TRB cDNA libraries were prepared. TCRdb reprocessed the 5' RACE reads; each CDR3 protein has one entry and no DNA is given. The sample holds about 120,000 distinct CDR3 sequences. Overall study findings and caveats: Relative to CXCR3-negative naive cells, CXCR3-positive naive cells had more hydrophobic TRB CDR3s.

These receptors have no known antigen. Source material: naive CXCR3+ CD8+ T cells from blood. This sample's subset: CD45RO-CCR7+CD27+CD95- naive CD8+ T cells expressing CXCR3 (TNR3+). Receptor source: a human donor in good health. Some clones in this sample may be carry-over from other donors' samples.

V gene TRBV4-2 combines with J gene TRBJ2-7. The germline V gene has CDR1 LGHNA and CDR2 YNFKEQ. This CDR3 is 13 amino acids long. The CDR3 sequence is CASSQEQIGEQYF.

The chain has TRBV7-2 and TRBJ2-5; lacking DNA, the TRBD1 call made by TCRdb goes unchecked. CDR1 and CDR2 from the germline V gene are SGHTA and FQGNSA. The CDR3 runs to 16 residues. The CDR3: CASSTTMGVYSETQYF.

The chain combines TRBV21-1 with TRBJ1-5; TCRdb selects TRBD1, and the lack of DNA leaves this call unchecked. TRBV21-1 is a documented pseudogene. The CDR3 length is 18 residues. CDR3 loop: CASSKVICTGVRNQPQHF.

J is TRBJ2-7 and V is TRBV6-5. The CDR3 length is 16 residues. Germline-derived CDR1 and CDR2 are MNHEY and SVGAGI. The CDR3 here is CASSYSFDVSRYEQYF.

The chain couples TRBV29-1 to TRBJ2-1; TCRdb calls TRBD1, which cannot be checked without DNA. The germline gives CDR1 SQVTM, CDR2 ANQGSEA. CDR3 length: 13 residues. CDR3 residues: CSVALTGRNEQFF.

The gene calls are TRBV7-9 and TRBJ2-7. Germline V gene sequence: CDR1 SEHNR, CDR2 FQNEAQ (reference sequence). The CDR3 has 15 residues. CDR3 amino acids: CASSPTPTRPYEQYF.

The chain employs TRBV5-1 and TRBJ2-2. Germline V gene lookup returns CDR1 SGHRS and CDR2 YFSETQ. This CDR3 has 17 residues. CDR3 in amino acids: CASSKASDGSDTGELFF. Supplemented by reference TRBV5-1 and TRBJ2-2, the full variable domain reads KAGVTQTPRYLIKTRGQQVTLSCSPISGHRSVSWYQQTPGQGLQFLFEYFSETQRNKGNFPGRFSGRQFSNSRSEMNVSTLELGDSALYLCASSKASDGSDTGELFFGEGSRLTVL.

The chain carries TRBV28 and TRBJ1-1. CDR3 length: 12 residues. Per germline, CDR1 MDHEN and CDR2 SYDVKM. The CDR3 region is CASMVMNTEAFF.

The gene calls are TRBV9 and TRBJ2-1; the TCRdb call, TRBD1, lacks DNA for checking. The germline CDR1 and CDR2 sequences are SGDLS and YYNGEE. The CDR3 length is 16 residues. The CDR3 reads CASSVGDWGLYNEQFF.